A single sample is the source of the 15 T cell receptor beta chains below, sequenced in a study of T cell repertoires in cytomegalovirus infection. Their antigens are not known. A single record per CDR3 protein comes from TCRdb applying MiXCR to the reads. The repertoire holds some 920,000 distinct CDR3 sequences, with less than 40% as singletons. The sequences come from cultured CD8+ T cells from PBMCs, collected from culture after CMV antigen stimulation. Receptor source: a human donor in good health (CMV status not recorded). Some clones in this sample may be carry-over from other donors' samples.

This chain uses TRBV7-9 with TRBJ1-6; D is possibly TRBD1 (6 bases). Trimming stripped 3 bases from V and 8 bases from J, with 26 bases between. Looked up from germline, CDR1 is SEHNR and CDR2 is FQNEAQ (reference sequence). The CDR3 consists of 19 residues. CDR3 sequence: CASSFIPGQPTSQDSPLHF. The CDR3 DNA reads TGTGCCAGCAGCTTTATTCCGGGACAACCAACTTCCCAGGATTCACCCCTCCACTTT.

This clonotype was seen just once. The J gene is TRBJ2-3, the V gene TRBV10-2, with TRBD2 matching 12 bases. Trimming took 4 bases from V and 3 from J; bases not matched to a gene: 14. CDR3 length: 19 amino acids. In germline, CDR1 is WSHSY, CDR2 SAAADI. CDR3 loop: CASSGATSGGRRATDTQYF. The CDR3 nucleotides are TGCGCCAGCAGTGGGGCGACTAGCGGGGGCCGGAGAGCGACAGATACGCAGTATTTT.

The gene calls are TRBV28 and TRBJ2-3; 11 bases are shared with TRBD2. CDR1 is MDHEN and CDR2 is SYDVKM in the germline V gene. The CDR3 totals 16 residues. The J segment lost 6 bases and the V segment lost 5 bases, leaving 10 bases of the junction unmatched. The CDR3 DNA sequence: TGTGCCAGCAGTCTATATTCTAGCGGGGGGACGGATACGCAGTATTTT. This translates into CASSLYSSGGTDTQYF.

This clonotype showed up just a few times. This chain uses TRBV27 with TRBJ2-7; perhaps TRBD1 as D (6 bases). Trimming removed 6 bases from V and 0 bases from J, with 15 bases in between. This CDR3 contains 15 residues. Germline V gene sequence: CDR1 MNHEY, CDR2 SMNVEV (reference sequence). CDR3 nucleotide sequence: TGTGCCAGCAGGATAAGCGGACAGCTCTCCTACGAGCAGTACTTC. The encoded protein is CASRISGQLSYEQYF.

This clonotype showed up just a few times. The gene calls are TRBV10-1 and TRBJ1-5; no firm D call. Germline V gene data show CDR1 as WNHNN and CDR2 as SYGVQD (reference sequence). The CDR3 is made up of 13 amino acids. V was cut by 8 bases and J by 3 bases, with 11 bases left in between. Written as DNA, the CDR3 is TGCGCCAGCGGCAGTGAGCCCAATCAGCCCCAGCATTTT. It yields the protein CASGSEPNQPQHF.

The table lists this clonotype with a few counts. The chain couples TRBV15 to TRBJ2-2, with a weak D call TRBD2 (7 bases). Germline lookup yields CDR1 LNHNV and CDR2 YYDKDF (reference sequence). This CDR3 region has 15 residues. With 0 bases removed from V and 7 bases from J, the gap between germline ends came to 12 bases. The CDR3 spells CATSREGGPNGELFF. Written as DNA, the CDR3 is TGTGCCACCAGCAGAGAGGGGGGGCCTAACGGGGAGCTGTTTTTT. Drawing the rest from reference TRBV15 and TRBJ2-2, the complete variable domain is DAMVIQNPRYQVTQFGKPVTLSCSQTLNHNVMYWYQQKSSQAPKLLFHYYDKDFNNEADTPDNFQSRRPNTSFCFLDIRSPGLGDTAMYLCATSREGGPNGELFFGEGSRLTVL.

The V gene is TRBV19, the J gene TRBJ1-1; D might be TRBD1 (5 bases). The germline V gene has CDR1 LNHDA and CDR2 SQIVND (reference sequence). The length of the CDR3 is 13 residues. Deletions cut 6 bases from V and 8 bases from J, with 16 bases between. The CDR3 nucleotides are TGTGCCAGTAGCTGGGGGGGAGCTCGGGAAGCTTTCTTT. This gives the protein CASSWGGAREAFF.

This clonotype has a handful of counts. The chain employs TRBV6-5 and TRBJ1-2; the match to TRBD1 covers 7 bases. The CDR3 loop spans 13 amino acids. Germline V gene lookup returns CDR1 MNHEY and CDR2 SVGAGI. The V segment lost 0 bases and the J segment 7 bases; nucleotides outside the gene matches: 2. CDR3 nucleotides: TGTGCCAGCAGTTACTCGGGGACAGTTGGCTACACCTTC. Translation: CASSYSGTVGYTF.

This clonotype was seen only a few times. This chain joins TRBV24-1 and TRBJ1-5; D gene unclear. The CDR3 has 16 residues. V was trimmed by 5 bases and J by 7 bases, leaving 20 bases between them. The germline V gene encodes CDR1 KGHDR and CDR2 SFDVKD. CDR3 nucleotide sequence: TGTGCCACCAGTGGGAGAGAAGGACCCAGCGAGCAGCCCCAGCATTTT. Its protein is CATSGREGPSEQPQHF.

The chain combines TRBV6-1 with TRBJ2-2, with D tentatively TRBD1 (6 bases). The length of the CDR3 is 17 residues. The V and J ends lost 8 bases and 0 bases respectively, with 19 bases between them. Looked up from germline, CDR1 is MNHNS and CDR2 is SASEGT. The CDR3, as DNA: TGTGCCAGCGGCCACACCGGGGACACACCGAACACCGGGGAGCTGTTTTTT. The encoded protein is CASGHTGDTPNTGELFF.

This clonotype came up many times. The CDR3 DNA is TGTGCCAGCAGCTCTGGACTAGTGGCAGATACGCAGTATTTT. Its protein product is CASSSGLVADTQYF. The chain links TRBV7-8 to TRBJ2-3, with 7 bases fitting TRBD2. Looked up from germline, CDR1 is SGHVS and CDR2 is FQNEAQ. The CDR3 runs to 14 residues. V gave up 4 bases and J gave up 4 bases; unmatched junction bases: 5. Complete variable domain (other parts from reference TRBV7-8 and TRBJ2-3): GAGVSQSPRYKVAKRGQDVALRCDPISGHVSLFWYQQALGQGPEFLTYFQNEAQLDKSGLPSDRFFAERPEGSVSTLKIQRTQQEDSAVYLCASSSGLVADTQYFGPGTRLTVL.

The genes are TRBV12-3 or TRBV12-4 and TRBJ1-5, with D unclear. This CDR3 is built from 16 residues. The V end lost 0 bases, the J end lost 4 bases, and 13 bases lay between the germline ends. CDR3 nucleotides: TGTGCCAGCAGTTTAGCTCCGCCAGGTGGAAATCAGCCCCAGCATTTT. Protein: CASSLAPPGGNQPQHF.

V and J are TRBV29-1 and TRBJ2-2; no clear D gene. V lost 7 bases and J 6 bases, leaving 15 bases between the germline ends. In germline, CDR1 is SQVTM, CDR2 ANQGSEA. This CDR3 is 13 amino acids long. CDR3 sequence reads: CSAVPVKSGELFF. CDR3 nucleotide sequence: TGCAGCGCCGTCCCGGTGAAGTCCGGGGAGCTGTTTTTT.

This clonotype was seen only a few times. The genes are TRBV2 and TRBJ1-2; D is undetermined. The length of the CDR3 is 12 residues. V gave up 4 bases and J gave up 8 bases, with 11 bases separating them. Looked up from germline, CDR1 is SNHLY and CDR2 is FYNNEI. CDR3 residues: CASSGSKRGYTF. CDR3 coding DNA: TGTGCCAGCAGTGGATCTAAAAGGGGCTACACCTTC. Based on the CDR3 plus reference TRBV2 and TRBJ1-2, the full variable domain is EPEVTQTPSHQVTQMGQEVILRCVPISNHLYFYWYRQILGQKVEFLVSFYNNEISEKSEIFDDQFSVERPDGSNFTLKIRSTKLEDSAMYFCASSGSKRGYTFGSGTRLTVV.

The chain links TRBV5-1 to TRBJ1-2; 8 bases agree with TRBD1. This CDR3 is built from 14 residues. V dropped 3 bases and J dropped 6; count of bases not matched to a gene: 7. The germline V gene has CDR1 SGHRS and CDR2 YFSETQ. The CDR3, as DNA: TGCGCCAGCAGCTACGACAGGGGACGACATGGCTACACCTTC. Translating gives CASSYDRGRHGYTF.